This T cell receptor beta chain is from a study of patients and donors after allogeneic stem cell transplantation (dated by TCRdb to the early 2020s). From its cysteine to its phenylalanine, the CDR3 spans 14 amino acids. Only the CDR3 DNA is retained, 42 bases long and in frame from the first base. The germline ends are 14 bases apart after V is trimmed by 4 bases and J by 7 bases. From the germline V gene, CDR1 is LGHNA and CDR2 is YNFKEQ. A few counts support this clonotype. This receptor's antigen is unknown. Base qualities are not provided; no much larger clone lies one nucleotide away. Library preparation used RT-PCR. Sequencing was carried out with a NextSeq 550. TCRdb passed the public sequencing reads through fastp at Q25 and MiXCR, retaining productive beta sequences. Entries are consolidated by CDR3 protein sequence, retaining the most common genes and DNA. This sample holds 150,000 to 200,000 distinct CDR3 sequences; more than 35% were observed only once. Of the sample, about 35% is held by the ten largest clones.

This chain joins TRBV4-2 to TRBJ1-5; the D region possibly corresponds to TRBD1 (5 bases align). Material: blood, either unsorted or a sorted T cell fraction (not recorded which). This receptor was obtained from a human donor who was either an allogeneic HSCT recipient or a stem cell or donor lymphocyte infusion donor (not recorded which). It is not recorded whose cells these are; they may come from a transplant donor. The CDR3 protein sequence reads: CASSLGPVDQPQHF. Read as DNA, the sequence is TGTGCCAGCAGCCTGGGACCGGTGGACCAGCCCCAGCATTTT.